The 29 T cell receptor beta chains below were found in one sample sequenced in a study of blood T cell repertoires in COVID-19 (dated by TCRdb to 2019 to 2021). The method was the immunoSEQ multiplex PCR assay. Imported from immuneACCESS, the table was reduced by TCRdb to in-frame sequences with V and J called. These copies leave out some clones; in studies compared against another copy, an unresolved V gene accounts for under half, and the cause of the remainder is not known. The sample table contains about 150,000 clones; only one count was recorded for about 86% of them. The ten largest make up around 19% of the sample. Material: peripheral blood. The source of these receptors is a woman aged 70 to 79 who had recovered from COVID-19.

This sequence joins TRBV5-3 and TRBJ2-1; 8 bases agree with TRBD2. TRBV5-3 belongs to the ORF category, with a function that is uncertain. This CDR3 region has 15 residues. Unmatched junction bases numbered 6, after V lost 4 bases and J lost 3 bases. The CDR3, as DNA: TGTGCCAGAAGCAAAGCGGGAGCTGGCTACAATGAGCAGTTCTTC. Its translation: CARSKAGAGYNEQFF.

V and J are TRBV28 and TRBJ1-2, with 8 bases identical to TRBD1. This CDR3 spans 15 amino acids. Unmatched junction bases numbered 10, after V lost 3 bases and J lost 7 bases. Germline V lookup: CDR1 MDHEN, CDR2 SYDVKM. CDR3 bases: TGTGCCAGCAGTTTGACTCAGGGGGCTTTAGGTGGCTACACCTTC. Protein: CASSLTQGALGGYTF.

The J gene is TRBJ2-7, the V gene TRBV5-1; D remains unclear. This CDR3 has 14 residues. Germline-derived CDR1 and CDR2 are SGHRS and YFSETQ. V gave up 2 bases and J gave up 2 bases, with 11 bases separating them. In nucleotides, the CDR3 is TGCGCCAGCAGCTTCGCAGGCCATACCTACGAGCAGTACTTC. It codes for CASSFAGHTYEQYF.

This chain uses TRBV4-2 with TRBJ1-5; 7 bases match TRBD1. Germline V lookup: CDR1 LGHNA, CDR2 YNFKEQ. The V and J ends lost 0 bases and 2 bases, in that order; junction bases with no gene match: 13. The CDR3 spans 19 residues. The CDR3 reads CASSQEGAGQALGNQPQHF. CDR3 coding DNA: TGTGCCAGCAGCCAAGAGGGGGCCGGACAGGCCCTGGGCAATCAGCCCCAGCATTTT.

The genes are TRBV29-1 and TRBJ1-4; unclear D gene. V was pared by 3 bases and J by 0 bases, with 5 bases between. The CDR3 runs 13 residues. Germline lookup yields CDR1 SQVTM and CDR2 ANQGSEA. The CDR3 protein is CSVEAATNEKLFF. In DNA, the CDR3 is TGCAGCGTTGAGGCGGCAACTAATGAAAAACTGTTTTTT. Based on the CDR3 plus reference TRBV29-1 and TRBJ1-4, the full variable domain is SAVISQKPSRDICQRGTSLTIQCQVDSQVTMMFWYRQQPGQSLTLIATANQGSEATYESGFVIDKFPISRPNLTFSTLTVSNMSPEDSSIYLCSVEAATNEKLFFGSGTQLSVL.

The chain couples TRBV5-1 to TRBJ2-7, with TRBD2 matching 8 bases. Germline CDR1 is SGHRS and CDR2 is YFSETQ. Trimming took 2 bases from V and 6 from J; bases not matched to a gene: 4. The CDR3 loop spans 13 amino acids. The chain's CDR3 is CASSFQAGGEQYF. In DNA form, the CDR3 reads TGCGCCAGCAGCTTCCAGGCGGGGGGCGAGCAGTACTTC. Full variable domain (missing parts from reference TRBV5-1 and TRBJ2-7): KAGVTQTPRYLIKTRGQQVTLSCSPISGHRSVSWYQQTPGQGLQFLFEYFSETQRNKGNFPGRFSGRQFSNSRSEMNVSTLELGDSALYLCASSFQAGGEQYFGPGTRLTVT.

The chain combines TRBV10-3 with TRBJ2-7; 7 nucleotides line up with TRBD1. CDR3 length: 14 amino acids. The V gene's germline CDR1 is ENHRY and CDR2 SYGVKD. V lost 6 bases and J lost 0; bases outside the gene matches: 5. CDR3 DNA: TGTGCCATCAGGGGGACAGTCACCTCCTACGAGCAGTACTTC. Its translation is CAIRGTVTSYEQYF.

This clone was counted only a few times. In nucleotides, the CDR3 is TGTGCCAGTAGTATAGACCGCGACTACCTCAATGAGCAGTTCTTC. Protein: CASSIDRDYLNEQFF. This rearrangement joins TRBV19 to TRBJ2-1; tentative D call: TRBD2 (5 bases). Germline V gene data show CDR1 as LNHDA and CDR2 as SQIVND (reference sequence). The ends were cut back, 0 bases at V and 6 bases at J, with 12 bases in the middle. The CDR3 contains 15 residues.

This clone occurred once. The genes are TRBV2 and TRBJ1-3; D is perhaps TRBD1 (5 bases). Germline CDR1 SNHLY, CDR2 FYNNEI. The CDR3 covers 15 residues. The V gene lost 8 bases and the J gene lost 0 bases, with 14 bases spanning the gap. The CDR3 sequence: CASGGYARSGNTIYF. The DNA for the CDR3 is TGTGCCAGCGGGGGGTACGCCCGCTCTGGAAACACCATATATTTT.

This clone came up once. The gene calls are TRBV7-2 and TRBJ2-2, with D perhaps matching TRBD2 (5 bases). Germline loops: CDR1 SGHTA, CDR2 FQGNSA. The CDR3 consists of 14 residues. V lost 4 bases and J 6 bases, leaving 12 bases between the germline ends. The CDR3, as DNA: TGTGCCAGCAGCTCACCCCGGAGGCCCGGGGAGCTGTTTTTT. Its translation is CASSSPRRPGELFF.

As for this clone: Different DNA sequences within this sample yield the same CDR3. V gene TRBV4-1 combines with J gene TRBJ2-3, with D possibly matching TRBD1 (7 bases). Germline CDR1 reads MGHRA; CDR2 reads YSYEKL. Trimming stripped 6 bases from V and 1 base from J, with 20 bases between. This CDR3 region has 17 residues. This CDR3 is CASSHRRGDSRTDTQYF. The CDR3 DNA reads TGCGCCAGCAGTCACCGAAGGGGGGACAGCCGCACAGATACGCAGTATTTT.

The CDR3 nucleotides are TGTGCCAGCAGCTTCCCGGGACAGGGGGACACCCAGTACTTC. This sequence encodes CASSFPGQGDTQYF. The chain combines TRBV7-9 with TRBJ2-5, with 11 bases aligning to TRBD1. The V segment lost 3 bases and the J segment 8 bases; nucleotides outside the gene matches: 5. The CDR3 totals 14 residues. Germline V gives CDR1 SEHNR, CDR2 FQNEAQ (reference sequence).

The chain recombines TRBV30 with TRBJ1-4; 7 nucleotides align to TRBD1. Germline V gene data show CDR1 as GTSNPN and CDR2 as SVGIG (reference sequence). The CDR3 sequence is 15 residues long. Trimming removed 1 base from V and 5 bases from J; junction bases left unmatched: 7. The CDR3 here is CAWSETGTANEKLFF. CDR3 nucleotide sequence: TGTGCCTGGAGTGAAACCGGGACAGCAAATGAAAAACTGTTTTTT. Looking up the rest from reference TRBV30 and TRBJ1-4 gives the full variable domain: SQTIHQWPATLVQPVGSPLSLECTVEGTSNPNLYWYRQAAGRGLQLLFYSVGIGQISSEVPQNLSASRPQDRQFILSSKKLLLSDSGFYLCAWSETGTANEKLFFGSGTQLSVL.

The chain has TRBV28 and TRBJ2-3, with 13 bases aligning to TRBD2. Per the germline V gene, CDR1 is MDHEN and CDR2 is SYDVKM. The CDR3 runs to 17 residues. Trimming cost V 7 bases and J 0 bases; bases outside gene matches: 7. The CDR3 reads CASNPSGLAGSTDTQYF. CDR3 DNA: TGTGCCAGCAACCCCTCGGGACTAGCGGGAAGCACAGATACGCAGTATTTT.

The chain couples TRBV21-1 to TRBJ1-3; the table gives TRBD1 as D, unverified against the DNA. TRBV21-1 is noted as a pseudogene. CDR3 size: 14 residues. The CDR3 DNA is TGTGCCACCTCAGGGGGGCGGTCTGGAAACACCATATATTTT. Protein product: CATSGGRSGNTIYF.

This sequence joins TRBV4-2 and TRBJ2-7, with 8 bases lining up with TRBD2. Germline CDR1 reads LGHNA; CDR2 reads YNFKEQ. This CDR3 has 14 residues. Germline trimming cut 8 bases from V and 1 base from J; bases unmatched to any gene: 7. CDR3 residues: CASERGSGSYEQYF. The CDR3 nucleotides are TGTGCCAGCGAGCGGGGGAGCGGATCCTACGAGCAGTACTTC.

This rearrangement joins TRBV27 to TRBJ1-2; D perhaps matches TRBD1 (6 bases). Germline assignment: CDR1 MNHEY and CDR2 SMNVEV (reference sequence). The CDR3 is made up of 15 amino acids. Trimming cost V 5 bases and J 7 bases, with 20 bases left between them. The CDR3 here is CASSPPPGALGGYTF. CDR3 in DNA: TGTGCCAGCAGTCCCCCCCCAGGGGCGCTAGGTGGCTACACCTTC.

The CDR3 DNA follows: TGCAGTGCTAGTACTAGCGGGAGCACCGGGAAGACCCAGTACTTC. It yields the protein CSASTSGSTGKTQYF. The V call is TRBV20-1, the J call TRBJ2-5; 11 positions agree with TRBD2. CDR1 is DFQATT, CDR2 SNEGSKA, per germline (reference sequence). The CDR3 is 15 residues long. After removal of 3 bases from V and 6 bases from J, the junction contained 9 bases not matched to a gene.

The rearrangement uses TRBV7-2 and TRBJ2-6, with D unresolved. Trimming pared 3 bases from V and 3 bases from J, leaving 15 bases between. The germline gives CDR1 SGHTA, CDR2 FQGNSA. The CDR3 covers 17 residues. The DNA of the CDR3 is TGTGCCAGCAGCTTCCCCCTAGGAGCAGATGGGGCCAACGTCCTGACTTTC. Its translation: CASSFPLGADGANVLTF.

The chain combines TRBV11-2 with TRBJ1-1; D ambiguous. Germline CDR1 SGHAT, CDR2 FQNNGV. The V gene lost 5 bases and the J gene lost 4 bases, with 17 bases spanning the gap. The CDR3 sequence is 15 residues long. The CDR3 DNA reads TGTGCCAGCAGCGCGCCCTACCTGGTCGGCACTGAAGCTTTCTTT. It is translated as CASSAPYLVGTEAFF.

This chain links TRBV2 with TRBJ1-2, with 7 bases identical to TRBD1. Losses at the gene ends were 6 bases for V and 5 bases for J; bases not matched to a gene: 6. In germline, CDR1 is SNHLY, CDR2 FYNNEI. CDR3 length equals 13 residues. CDR3 coding DNA: TGTGCCAGCAGCCTCAGGGGGACTTATGGCTACACCTTC. Protein sequence: CASSLRGTYGYTF.

A single count supports this clone. This rearrangement joins TRBV6-5 to TRBJ2-5, with 7 positions matching TRBD2. V was clipped by 7 bases and J by 2 bases; unmatched bases: 1. CDR1 MNHEY and CDR2 SVGAGI come from the germline V gene. This CDR3 spans 12 amino acids. The CDR3 DNA is TGTGCCAGCAAAGCGGGACAAGAGACCCAGTACTTC. Amino acids: CASKAGQETQYF.

This clone was seen only once. The chain links TRBV5-1 to TRBJ2-7, with 12 bases matching TRBD1. The germline V gene encodes CDR1 SGHRS and CDR2 YFSETQ. V lost 4 bases and J lost 6; bases outside the gene matches: 8. The length of the CDR3 is 15 residues. CDR3 in amino acids: CASSPTGTGGGEQYF. The CDR3 coding sequence is TGCGCCAGCAGCCCGACCGGGACAGGGGGCGGCGAGCAGTACTTC.

The chain combines TRBV4-1 with TRBJ2-3, with 14 bases fitting TRBD2. After removal of 4 bases from V and 6 bases from J, the junction contained 6 bases not matched to a gene. This CDR3 comprises 16 residues. Germline CDR1 and CDR2: MGHRA and YSYEKL. The CDR3 sequence: CASSPRLAGGRDTQYF. In nucleotides, the CDR3 is TGCGCCAGCAGCCCCCGACTAGCGGGGGGGCGGGATACGCAGTATTTT.

The chain carries TRBV7-3 and TRBJ2-3; 7 bases line up with TRBD1. The CDR3 is made up of 16 amino acids. Germline trimming cut 1 base from V and 2 bases from J; bases unmatched to any gene: 6. In germline, CDR1 is SGHTA, CDR2 FQGTGA. The CDR3 loop reads CASSLKGGPLTDTQYF. For the CDR3, the DNA is TGTGCCAGCAGCTTAAAAGGGGGCCCCCTCACAGATACGCAGTATTTT.

The chain employs TRBV9 and TRBJ1-6, with D possibly TRBD1 on 5 matching bases. Germline V gene data show CDR1 as SGDLS and CDR2 as YYNGEE. Trimming stripped 0 bases from V and 7 bases from J, with 14 bases between. The CDR3 length is 16 residues. CDR3 DNA: TGTGCCAGCAGCGTAGGGGAAGGGGCTCGGAATTCACCCCTCCACTTT. Translation: CASSVGEGARNSPLHF.

This chain uses TRBV5-6 with TRBJ2-4; no definite D call. The germline CDR1 and CDR2 sequences are SGHDT and YYEEEE. The CDR3 runs 18 residues. Trimming left V 0 bases short and J 0 bases short, with 16 bases between. CDR3 nucleotides: TGTGCCAGCAGCTTGGGGGCGTTTACGCGATTAGCCAAAAACATTCAGTACTTC. It specifies CASSLGAFTRLAKNIQYF.

V gene TRBV7-3 combines with J gene TRBJ2-3; tentative D call: TRBD1 (5 bases). Germline values: CDR1 SGHTA, CDR2 FQGTGA. V lost 5 bases and J lost 2, with 14 bases in between. CDR3 length: 15 residues. The CDR3 DNA is TGTGCCAGCAGCCCAGGGCCCGCCGTCACAGATACGCAGTATTTT. Its translation: CASSPGPAVTDTQYF.

The genes are TRBV11-3 and TRBJ2-1; no definite D call. Trimming removed 3 bases at V and 4 bases at J, with 13 bases between. Germline CDR1 and CDR2: SGHNT and YENEEA. The CDR3 covers 15 residues. The CDR3 region has the DNA TGTGCCAGCAGCTTCGGCGGCCCCCCTTACAATGAGCAGTTCTTC. Amino acid sequence: CASSFGGPPYNEQFF. The full variable domain, its missing parts supplied by reference TRBV11-3 and TRBJ2-1, is EAGVVQSPRYKIIEKKQPVAFWCNPISGHNTLYWYLQNLGQGPELLIRYENEEAVDDSQLPKDRFSAERLKGVDSTLKIQPAELGDSAVYLCASSFGGPPYNEQFFGPGTRLTVL.